This T cell receptor beta chain was captured by sequencing in a study of blood T cells in healthy people across ages. Study-wide results and caveats: CMV status of donors was not determined, possibly confounding expanded clonotype changes.

As for this clonotype: The antigen remains unidentified.

The CDR3 covers 16 residues. Germline CDR1 MNHEY, CDR2 SVGEGT. V was clipped by 6 bases and J by 2 bases; unmatched bases: 11. Isolation of PBMCs gave at least 7 million cells per sample. There were at least 5 micrograms of total RNA extracted from every sample. Through a sample-barcoded 5' primer and a J-beta primer mix, a second PCR was run for roughly 6 to 12 cycles. Every individual sample yielded 2.5 million or more paired-end reads (each containing CDR3). Using its own MiXCR run on the 5' RACE reads, TCRdb lists one record per CDR3 protein. The table has around 800,000 distinct CDR3 sequences, about 59% seen once; the top ten hold 25% to 35%.

This TCR was recovered from a man younger than 45 in good health. Sequenced material: blood. The rearrangement joins TRBV6-2 or TRBV6-3 to TRBJ1-2, with 8 bases aligning to TRBD1. The CDR3 sequence is CASSGPLQGANYGYTF. The CDR3 nucleotides are TGTGCCAGCAGCGGACCCCTCCAGGGGGCGAACTATGGCTACACCTTC.